The 14 T cell receptor beta chains presented below share a single source sample, sequenced in a study of glioma-infiltrating T cells. The iRepertoire nested amplicon-rescue multiplex PCR amplified TCR alpha and beta CDR3s from RNA. Using its own MiXCR run on the multiplex PCR reads, TCRdb lists one record per CDR3 protein. The sample includes roughly 350,000 distinct CDR3 sequences, roughly two fifths of them seen just once. The sequenced sample consisted of glioma tissue, nonneoplastic brain tissue, or PBMCs (not recorded which). The receptor source for this set is a human donor with low-grade glioma or glioblastoma, undergoing nonglioma brain surgery, or in good health (not recorded which).

This clonotype was seen at least ten times. The rearrangement links TRBV6-2 or TRBV6-3 to TRBJ2-7; D unresolved. The CDR3 has 14 residues. V shed 6 bases and J shed 2 bases, with 14 bases lying between them. Looked up from germline, CDR1 is MNHEY and CDR2 is SVGEGT. The CDR3 loop reads CASRTVWDTYEQYF. The CDR3 region has the DNA TGTGCCAGCAGAACGGTCTGGGATACCTACGAGCAGTACTTC.

This clonotype was observed many times. This CDR3 is CASSPGQGGIQYF. DNA of the CDR3: TGTGCCAGCAGCCCGGGACAGGGAGGCATTCAGTACTTC. The chain uses TRBV6-1 and TRBJ2-4, with 9 bases identical to TRBD1. Germline V gene sequence: CDR1 MNHNS, CDR2 SASEGT. CDR3 length equals 13 residues. J gave up 9 bases and V 6 bases, and 6 bases lay outside the gene matches.

V and J are TRBV20-1 and TRBJ1-5; D unclear. This CDR3 has 15 amino acids. V was trimmed by 0 bases and J by 4 bases, leaving 13 bases between them. Germline values: CDR1 DFQATT, CDR2 SNEGSKA (reference sequence). CDR3 in amino acids: CSARDRRRGNQPQHF. The CDR3 DNA follows: TGCAGTGCTAGAGATCGCAGGAGAGGGAATCAGCCCCAGCATTTT.

About this clonotype itself: A junction end diverges from the germline sequence, so it may reflect a read error. This sequence joins TRBV14 and TRBJ1-2; D remains unclear. Germline V gene lookup returns CDR1 SGHDN and CDR2 FVKESK. The CDR3 totals 13 residues. CDR3 nucleotide sequence: TGTGCCAGCAGCCAAGGGGCTAACTATGGCCACACCTTC. The encoded protein is CASSQGANYGHTF.

The V gene is TRBV5-8, the J gene TRBJ2-1, with D hard to call. Trimming pared 1 base from V and 10 bases from J, leaving 18 bases between. Germline V gene sequence: CDR1 SGHTS, CDR2 YDEGEE. CDR3 size: 15 residues. The chain's CDR3 is CASSLSVTNELEQFF. DNA of the CDR3: TGTGCCAGCAGCTTGTCGGTGACAAACGAACTCGAGCAGTTCTTC.

In this sample, this clonotype turned up many times. V usage is TRBV28 and J usage is TRBJ1-6; D not resolved. The CDR3 runs 14 residues. Germline loops: CDR1 MDHEN, CDR2 SYDVKM. V was shortened by 2 bases and J by 7 bases, with 9 bases between the two germline ends. The CDR3: CASSLHGLNSPLHF. DNA for the CDR3: TGTGCCAGCAGTTTACACGGACTGAATTCACCCCTCCACTTT.

This clonotype was detected ten times or more. The chain uses TRBV27 and TRBJ1-5; 7 bases line up with TRBD1. The CDR3 has 16 amino acids. J gave up 5 bases and V 10 bases, and 17 bases lay outside the gene matches. Germline V gene data show CDR1 as MNHEY and CDR2 as SMNVEV (reference sequence). The CDR3 loop reads CATSPTGFGNHQPQHF. The CDR3 bases are TGTGCCACTTCCCCGACAGGGTTCGGGAATCATCAGCCCCAGCATTTT.

With respect to this clonotype: The junction shows a germline mismatch at one end, possibly a read error. V gene TRBV19 combines with J gene TRBJ1-2, with 9 bases fitting TRBD1. Germline CDR1 reads LNHDA; CDR2 reads SQIVND (reference sequence). CDR3 length: 17 residues. CDR3 loop: CASSSPKVGWTGDGYAF. The CDR3 nucleotides are TGTGCCAGTAGTTCTCCTAAGGTCGGCTGGACAGGGGATGGCTACGCCTTC.

In the case of this clonotype: A read error may explain this, as a much larger clone is one base away. V is TRBV15 and J is TRBJ2-2, with D hard to call. CDR1 and CDR2 (germline): LNHNV, YYDKDF (reference sequence). The CDR3 consists of 15 residues. The CDR3 spells CATSRGRTNTVELFF. The DNA of the CDR3 is TGTGCCACCAGCAGAGGTAGAACGAACACCGTGGAGCTGTTTTTT.

This chain uses TRBV20-1 with TRBJ2-4; a weak D match, TRBD1 (6 bases). The CDR3 extends over 15 amino acids. Trimming took 5 bases from V and 1 from J, leaving 15 bases between them. Germline V gives CDR1 DFQATT, CDR2 SNEGSKA (reference sequence). For the CDR3, the DNA is TGCAGTGCTCACAGGGCCCGACGGGCCAAAAACATTCAGTACTTC. The encoded protein is CSAHRARRAKNIQYF.

This sequence joins TRBV29-1 and TRBJ2-5; 8 bases align to TRBD1. V gave up 6 bases and J gave up 4 bases; unmatched junction bases: 4. This CDR3 region has 12 residues. Germline V CDR1 and CDR2: SQVTM, ANQGSEA. In nucleotides, the CDR3 is TGCAGCGTCTTAACAGGGGGAGAGACCCAGTACTTC. Translated, it gives CSVLTGGETQYF.

V and J are TRBV2 and TRBJ2-4; D is uncertain. V lost 0 bases and J 9 bases, leaving 9 bases between the germline ends. CDR1 SNHLY and CDR2 FYNNEI come from the germline V gene. The CDR3 spans 13 residues. CDR3 loop: CASSEALRGIQYF. CDR3 nucleotide sequence: TGTGCCAGCAGTGAAGCGCTTCGAGGCATTCAGTACTTC.

This chain links TRBV6-1 with TRBJ1-1, with TRBD1 matching over 10 bases. This CDR3 is built from 15 residues. CDR1 is MNHNS and CDR2 is SASEGT in the germline V gene. The V segment lost 4 bases and the J segment 8 bases; nucleotides outside the gene matches: 10. The CDR3 DNA sequence: TGTGCCAGCAGTGCTTCTCGGGACAGGGGTACCGAAGCTTTCTTT. Translation gives CASSASRDRGTEAFF.

The table lists this clonotype with a few counts. The V call is TRBV2, the J call TRBJ2-1; tentatively, D is TRBD2 (6 bases). Between the trimmed V and J ends, which lost 5 bases and 0 bases, there was a span of 14 bases. In germline, CDR1 is SNHLY, CDR2 FYNNEI. This CDR3 region has 16 residues. CDR3 DNA: TGTGCCAGCAGTTTTGTAGCGGACCCCTCCTACAATGAGCAGTTCTTC. As protein: CASSFVADPSYNEQFF.